This record concerns one TCR beta chain sequence. The specificity of this receptor is unknown. No much larger clonotype is one base removed from it; base qualities were not supplied. The source of the sample is a study of blood T cell repertoires in COVID-19 (TCRdb year 2020). Concerning the study at large: The collaborator samples originated in the United States, Italy and Spain and spanned the acute and convalescent phases of COVID-19. The prospective study material was composed of cDNA or gDNA derived from T cells, B-cell-depleted T cells, or PBMCs. Subjects who had been exposed to COVID-19, were actively infected with it, or had recovered from it provided the deeply sampled blood TCRbeta repertoires that made up the dataset. A freely available public database, intended as a resource for researchers studying the immune response to SARS-CoV-2, is where the repertoires were released. The samples were drawn from two sources: the first 160 participants of the ongoing ImmuneRACE study, and 950 to 1,500 subjects contributed by 6 global collaborators. A de-identified subject ID, COVID-19 status, age in years and sex were almost always included in the sample metadata. Where available, HLA class I and class II types were obtained from metadata supplied by the sample provider rather than from assay-based typing.

The immunoSEQ Assay, a bias-controlled multiplex PCR, was used to amplify TCRbeta CDR3 regions from genomic DNA. Concerning the study's data processing: Nucleated cell counts per sample were estimated from amplification of reference gene primers within the assay. Sequence reads were collapsed and filtered to measure the absolute abundance of every unique TCRbeta CDR3 rearrangement. Productive Simpson clonality was computed per sample as the square root of Simpson's diversity index over productive rearrangements. TCRdb's version of the immuneACCESS table is confined to in-frame rearrangements and falls short of the full clone set. An unresolved V gene accounts for under half of the shortfall where checked; the remainder is of unknown origin. Clone size and the V and J calls come from that table; the DNA yielded D and trimming. Present in this sample are more than 45,000 clones, 86% of which were seen just once. The ten most abundant clones make up about 14% of the sample.

What the work shows at the level of the full study, not this receptor alone: How much clinical and demographic metadata was included differed by source and by participant, and the metadata was provided uncurated.

Whole blood was collected in K2EDTA tubes by collaborating institutions according to the institutions' own protocols. For TCRbeta analysis, collaborators shipped samples in one of three forms: frozen whole blood, isolated PBMCs, or DNA extracted from either of those sample types. The CDR3, from cysteine to phenylalanine, totals 10 residues. Just the 30-base CDR3 DNA is kept, in frame starting at base 1. The germline ends are 6 bases apart after V is trimmed by 1 base and J by 14 bases. The germline V gene (reference sequence) supplies CDR1 GTSNPN and CDR2 SVGIG. The V and J segments used are TRBV30 and TRBJ1-6, with no D gene named confidently. The clonotype originates from a man in his sixties or seventies with acute or convalescent COVID-19. Material for sequencing was peripheral blood. The DNA sequence reads TGTGCCTGGAGTGAGAGGACCCTCCACTTT. Translated, it reads CAWSERTLHF. With the rest looked up from the reference TRBV30 and TRBJ1-6 genes rather than sequenced, the full variable domain is SQTIHQWPATLVQPVGSPLSLECTVEGTSNPNLYWYRQAAGRGLQLLFYSVGIGQISSEVPQNLSASRPQDRQFILSSKKLLLSDSGFYLCAWSERTLHFGNGTRLTVT.